Presented here are 30 T cell receptor beta chains from one specimen sequenced in a study of cytomegalovirus exposure and HLA in healthy donors. PCR employed 60 Vbeta and 13 Jbeta primers. TCRdb's table, derived via immunoSEQ multiplex PCR, lists solely in-frame clones and lacks some. The sample comprises approximately 110,000 clones, approximately 76% of which are singletons, and roughly 8% rests with the top ten. The specimen was PBMCs. The source of these receptors is a man aged 35 to 55 in good health and CMV-seronegative.

The CDR3 coding sequence is TGTGCCAGCAGTGAATCGGGGAACACTGAAGCTTTCTTT. It translates to CASSESGNTEAFF. The genes are TRBV6-4 and TRBJ1-1; the D is unclear. The V end was cut by 3 bases, the J end by 1 base, with 6 bases between. Germline V gives CDR1 MRHNA, CDR2 SNTAGT. This CDR3 has 13 amino acids.

The table lists this clone with a few counts. V gene TRBV9 combines with J gene TRBJ2-1; D remains unclear. Trimming removed 1 base from V and 5 bases from J, with 13 bases in between. There are 15 residues in the CDR3. Germline assignment: CDR1 SGDLS and CDR2 YYNGEE. Here the CDR3 DNA reads TGTGCCAGCAGCGTACTTCCAGGATCCCACAATGAGCAGTTCTTC. It translates to CASSVLPGSHNEQFF.

This chain links TRBV15 with TRBJ1-6; 8 nucleotides line up with TRBD1. This CDR3 comprises 15 residues. Germline V gene data show CDR1 as LNHNV and CDR2 as YYDKDF (reference sequence). Germline trimming cut 1 base from V and 6 bases from J; bases unmatched to any gene: 2. CDR3 protein: CATSRGQGPNSPLHF. CDR3 coding DNA: TGTGCCACCAGCAGAGGACAGGGGCCTAATTCACCCCTCCACTTT.

This clone was seen only a few times. This chain uses TRBV4-1 with TRBJ1-6; D unclear. V lost 0 bases, J lost 13 bases, and 19 bases lay in between. Germline V CDR1 and CDR2: MGHRA, YSYEKL. This CDR3 has 16 amino acids. The CDR3 nucleotides read TGCGCCAGCAGCCAAGATGGAAATTCGGAGGTTTCGCCCCTCCACTTT. It yields the protein CASSQDGNSEVSPLHF.

The chain employs TRBV2 and TRBJ1-4, with 9 nucleotides matching TRBD1. CDR3 length: 14 amino acids. Germline CDR1 and CDR2: SNHLY and FYNNEI. The V and J ends lost 6 bases and 8 bases, in that order; junction bases with no gene match: 7. The CDR3 here is CASSRDRVDEKLFF. The CDR3 nucleotides are TGTGCCAGCAGCCGGGACAGGGTAGACGAAAAACTGTTTTTT.

This clone has only a few counts. The chain links TRBV4-1 to TRBJ2-3, with TRBD2 matching 8 bases. Germline loops: CDR1 MGHRA, CDR2 YSYEKL. The CDR3 is made up of 16 amino acids. After removal of 0 bases from V and 4 bases from J, the junction contained 6 bases not matched to a gene. The CDR3 DNA reads TGCGCCAGCAGCCAAGATCCAGCGGGGGCGGCAGATACGCAGTATTTT. Its protein product is CASSQDPAGAADTQYF.

The genes are TRBV9 and TRBJ1-4; 9 nucleotides agree with TRBD1. This CDR3 contains 14 residues. From germline, CDR1 is SGDLS and CDR2 YYNGEE. The trim removed 2 bases at V and 8 bases at J, leaving 4 bases unmatched. CDR3 in amino acids: CASSVGTGFEKLFF. As DNA, the CDR3 is TGTGCCAGCAGCGTCGGGACAGGGTTCGAAAAACTGTTTTTT.

This clone showed up just a few times. The V gene is TRBV27, the J gene TRBJ2-7; possible D gene TRBD1, 6 bases. CDR3 size: 13 residues. CDR1 MNHEY and CDR2 SMNVEV come from the germline V gene (reference sequence). Trimming removed 8 bases at V and 3 bases at J, with 14 bases between. The CDR3 nucleotides read TGTGCCAGCGGACGGGACACCAACTACGAGCAGTACTTC. Translated, it gives CASGRDTNYEQYF.

Worth noting for this clone: The identical CDR3 is also encoded by other nucleotide sequences in the sample. The chain carries TRBV6-6 and TRBJ2-1; maybe TRBD2 (5 bases). In germline, CDR1 is MNHNY, CDR2 SVGAGI (reference sequence). Between the trimmed V and J ends, which lost 8 bases and 0 bases, there was a span of 14 bases. This CDR3 is 15 amino acids long. CDR3 bases: TGTGCCAGCGTTCGTGTGGGGAGCTCCTACAATGAGCAGTTCTTC. Its translation: CASVRVGSSYNEQFF.

This clone appeared a single time. The CDR3 is CASSQDAGTANQPQHF. Written as DNA, the CDR3 is TGCGCCAGCAGCCAAGATGCGGGTACCGCGAATCAGCCCCAGCATTTT. The chain couples TRBV4-3 to TRBJ1-5; D is unresolved. CDR1 and CDR2 from the germline V gene are LGHNA and YSLEER. The CDR3 has 16 amino acids. Trimming took off 0 bases at V and 4 bases at J, with 13 bases between the two ends.

This chain uses TRBV10-3 with TRBJ1-5; 9 bases match TRBD1. Per germline, CDR1 ENHRY and CDR2 SYGVKD. There are 15 residues in the CDR3. With V trimmed by 10 bases and J by 5 bases, 12 bases remained unmatched. CDR3 amino acids: CASKPTGGSDQPQHF. The CDR3 bases are TGTGCCAGCAAACCGACAGGGGGTTCTGATCAGCCCCAGCATTTT.

This clone occurred a few times. The chain carries TRBV27 and TRBJ1-6, with TRBD1 as a possible D gene (6 bases). Trimming pared 3 bases from V and 6 bases from J, leaving 12 bases between. This CDR3 has 15 amino acids. Germline V gene data show CDR1 as MNHEY and CDR2 as SMNVEV (reference sequence). The CDR3 DNA reads as TGTGCCAGCAGTTTGTATAGGGGGGGTAATTCACCCCTCCACTTT. This codes for CASSLYRGGNSPLHF.

The chain couples TRBV30 to TRBJ1-3, with 9 bases identical to TRBD1. With 2 bases clipped from V and 5 bases from J, the junction kept 4 bases outside the gene matches. This CDR3 is 14 amino acids long. Germline CDR1 and CDR2: GTSNPN and SVGIG (reference sequence). The CDR3 sequence: CAWSSGTGRNTIYF. The CDR3 region has the DNA TGTGCCTGGAGTTCAGGGACAGGGAGAAACACCATATATTTT.

V and J are TRBV5-1 and TRBJ2-7; D might be TRBD1 (6 bases). The ends were cut back, 4 bases at V and 0 bases at J, with 17 bases in the middle. Germline V gives CDR1 SGHRS, CDR2 YFSETQ. The CDR3 is made up of 16 amino acids. The CDR3 is CASSPPRGPSSYEQYF. The DNA for the CDR3 is TGCGCCAGCAGCCCCCCCAGGGGACCTAGCTCCTACGAGCAGTACTTC.

The chain couples TRBV28 to TRBJ1-6; 7 bases are shared with TRBD1. In germline, CDR1 is MDHEN, CDR2 SYDVKM. The CDR3 loop spans 15 amino acids. The V and J ends lost 3 bases and 2 bases, in that order; junction bases with no gene match: 1. CDR3: CASSFQGAYNSPLHF. The CDR3 bases are TGTGCCAGCAGTTTCCAGGGGGCCTATAATTCACCCCTCCACTTT.

This clone was counted between two and nine times. This rearrangement joins TRBV28 to TRBJ2-7; 9 nucleotides align to TRBD2. With 5 bases clipped from V and 9 bases from J, the junction kept 14 bases outside the gene matches. The CDR3 covers 15 residues. Germline lookup yields CDR1 MDHEN and CDR2 SYDVKM. CDR3 in DNA: TGTGCCAGCAGTAGACTGGCGGGGGGGACTATGGGGCAGTACTTC. This sequence encodes CASSRLAGGTMGQYF.

This clone was detected only a few times. This chain links TRBV7-9 with TRBJ2-2; D might be TRBD1 (5 bases). Germline V lookup: CDR1 SEHNR, CDR2 FQNEAQ (reference sequence). This CDR3 contains 15 residues. V lost 0 bases and J lost 5, with 10 bases in between. This chain's CDR3 is CASSLARVGTGELFF. CDR3 DNA sequence: TGTGCCAGCAGCTTAGCCAGGGTTGGAACCGGGGAGCTGTTTTTT.

This clone was seen only once. V and J are TRBV6-5 and TRBJ2-3; D ambiguous. This CDR3 is built from 13 residues. V gave up 6 bases and J gave up 3 bases, with 10 bases separating them. CDR1 MNHEY and CDR2 SVGAGI come from the germline V gene. In DNA form, the CDR3 reads TGTGCCAGCAGGAAAGGCGGTACAGATACGCAGTATTTT. Translated: CASRKGGTDTQYF.

Points on this clone: One junction end does not reproduce the germline sequence, and a read error may be involved. J is TRBJ2-1 and V is TRBV6-4; 11 bases are shared with TRBD2. The CDR3 totals 17 residues. From germline, CDR1 is MRHNA and CDR2 SNTAGT. The CDR3 reads CASSYSDGLAGYNEQFF. The CDR3 nucleotides are TGTGCCAGCAGTTACTCGGACGGACTAGCGGGTTACAATGAGCAGTTCTTC.

The chain employs TRBV28 and TRBJ2-7, with 11 bases identical to TRBD1. V trimming: 1 base; J trimming: 5 bases; junction bases outside the gene matches: 7. The CDR3 is 16 residues long. Germline V lookup: CDR1 MDHEN, CDR2 SYDVKM. CDR3 in DNA: TGTGCCAGCAGTTTATCCGGACAGGGGGCAAACAACGAGCAGTACTTC. Translation: CASSLSGQGANNEQYF. Drawing the rest from reference TRBV28 and TRBJ2-7, the complete variable domain is DVKVTQSSRYLVKRTGEKVFLECVQDMDHENMFWYRQDPGLGLRLIYFSYDVKMKEKGDIPEGYSVSREKKERFSLILESASTNQTSMYLCASSLSGQGANNEQYFGPGTRLTVT.

The J gene is TRBJ1-2, the V gene TRBV5-1; TRBD1 aligns across 8 bases. The junction had 5 bases not matched to a gene; V was cut back by 4 bases and J by 6 bases. There are 13 residues in the CDR3. Germline assignment: CDR1 SGHRS and CDR2 YFSETQ. DNA of the CDR3: TGCGCCAGCAGCACCAGACAGGGGAATGGCTACACCTTC. Translation: CASSTRQGNGYTF.

This clone has only one observation. The rearrangement links TRBV2 to TRBJ2-3; 9 bases fit TRBD2. J lost 6 bases, V lost 6 bases, and 7 bases had no gene match. The CDR3 covers 14 residues. CDR1 and CDR2 (germline): SNHLY, FYNNEI. The CDR3 region has the DNA TGTGCCAGCAGAGCCAGCGGGGGGAGGGATACGCAGTATTTT. Translation: CASRASGGRDTQYF.

This chain links TRBV19 with TRBJ2-3, with 7 bases matching TRBD2. This CDR3 spans 12 amino acids. V lost 6 bases to trimming and J lost 4 bases; unmatched junction nucleotides: 1. The germline gives CDR1 LNHDA, CDR2 SQIVND (reference sequence). The CDR3: CASRGLADTQYF. CDR3 DNA: TGTGCCAGTAGAGGACTAGCAGATACGCAGTATTTT. Supplemented by reference TRBV19 and TRBJ2-3, the full variable domain reads DGGITQSPKYLFRKEGQNVTLSCEQNLNHDAMYWYRQDPGQGLRLIYYSQIVNDFQKGDIAEGYSVSREKKESFPLTVTSAQKNPTAFYLCASRGLADTQYFGPGTRLTVL.

This chain joins TRBV6-5 and TRBJ2-7; 8 bases agree with TRBD1. CDR1 and CDR2 from the germline V gene are MNHEY and SVGAGI. V lost 5 bases to trimming and J lost 5 bases; unmatched junction nucleotides: 2. This CDR3 spans 12 amino acids. The CDR3 here is CASSQGAHEQYF. The CDR3 DNA reads TGTGCCAGCAGTCAGGGGGCCCACGAGCAGTACTTC.

The chain couples TRBV4-3 to TRBJ2-2, with TRBD2 matching over 9 bases. Unmatched junction bases numbered 0, after V lost 2 bases and J lost 5 bases. The CDR3 has 14 amino acids. Germline V lookup: CDR1 LGHNA, CDR2 YSLEER. CDR3 bases: TGCGCCAGCAGCCAACTAGCGGGAACCGGGGAGCTGTTTTTT. Translating gives CASSQLAGTGELFF.

There are a few counts of this clone. The chain couples TRBV29-1 to TRBJ1-1; D uncertain. The germline V gene has CDR1 SQVTM and CDR2 ANQGSEA. The germline V and J ends were trimmed by 6 bases and 2 bases, with 16 bases remaining between them. CDR3 size: 14 residues. The CDR3 bases are TGCAGCGTCGGACTACTCACAGATAACACTGAAGCTTTCTTT. Translated, it gives CSVGLLTDNTEAFF.

CDR3 coding DNA: TGTGCCAGCAGCATAGAAACACCCTTGAACACTGAAGCTTTCTTT. Encoded protein: CASSIETPLNTEAFF. J is TRBJ1-1 and V is TRBV7-8, with D unclear. Trimming shortened V by 5 bases and J by 0 bases, and 13 bases separated the two germline ends. The CDR3 sequence is 15 residues long. Germline values: CDR1 SGHVS, CDR2 FQNEAQ.

This clone has more than one count but fewer than ten. This sequence joins TRBV27 and TRBJ2-7; TRBD2 matches 11 bases. With V trimmed by 0 bases and J by 5 bases, 3 bases remained unmatched. This CDR3 comprises 15 residues. Germline assignment: CDR1 MNHEY and CDR2 SMNVEV (reference sequence). This CDR3 is CASSLSGTSGDEQYF. CDR3 DNA sequence: TGTGCCAGCAGTTTATCCGGGACTAGCGGAGACGAGCAGTACTTC.

The chain uses TRBV5-5 and TRBJ1-2; D might be TRBD1 (5 bases). Germline CDR1 SGHKS, CDR2 YYEKEE (reference sequence). The CDR3 loop spans 13 amino acids. V was pared by 4 bases and J by 8 bases, with 15 bases between. In nucleotides, the CDR3 is TGTGCCAGCAGCCTCAGGCCAGGGAACGGCTACACCTTC. Protein product: CASSLRPGNGYTF.

The rearrangement joins TRBV30 to TRBJ2-7; D possibly corresponds to TRBD2 (5 bases). Germline CDR1 GTSNPN, CDR2 SVGIG (reference sequence). V shed 2 bases and J shed 6 bases, with 17 bases lying between them. This CDR3 contains 14 residues. CDR3 in amino acids: CAWSISTRVGEQYF. The CDR3 DNA follows: TGTGCCTGGAGTATATCCACGAGGGTCGGCGAGCAGTACTTC.